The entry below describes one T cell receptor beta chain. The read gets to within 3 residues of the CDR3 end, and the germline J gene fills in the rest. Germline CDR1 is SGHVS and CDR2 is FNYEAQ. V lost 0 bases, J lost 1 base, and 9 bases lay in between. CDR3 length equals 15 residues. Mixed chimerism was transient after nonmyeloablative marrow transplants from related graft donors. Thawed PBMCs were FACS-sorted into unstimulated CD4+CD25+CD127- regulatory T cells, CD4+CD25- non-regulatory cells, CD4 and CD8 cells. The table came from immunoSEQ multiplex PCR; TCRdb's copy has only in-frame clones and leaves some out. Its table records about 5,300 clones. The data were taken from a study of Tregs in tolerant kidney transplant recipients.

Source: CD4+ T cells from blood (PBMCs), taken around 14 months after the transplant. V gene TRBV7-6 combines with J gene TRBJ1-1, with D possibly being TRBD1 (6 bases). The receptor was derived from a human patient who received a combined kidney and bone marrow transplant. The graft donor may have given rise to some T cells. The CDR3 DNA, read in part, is TGTGCCAGCAGCTTAGCTCCGGGACAGAACACTGAA. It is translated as CASSLAPGQNTE. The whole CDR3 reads CASSLAPGQNTEAFF.